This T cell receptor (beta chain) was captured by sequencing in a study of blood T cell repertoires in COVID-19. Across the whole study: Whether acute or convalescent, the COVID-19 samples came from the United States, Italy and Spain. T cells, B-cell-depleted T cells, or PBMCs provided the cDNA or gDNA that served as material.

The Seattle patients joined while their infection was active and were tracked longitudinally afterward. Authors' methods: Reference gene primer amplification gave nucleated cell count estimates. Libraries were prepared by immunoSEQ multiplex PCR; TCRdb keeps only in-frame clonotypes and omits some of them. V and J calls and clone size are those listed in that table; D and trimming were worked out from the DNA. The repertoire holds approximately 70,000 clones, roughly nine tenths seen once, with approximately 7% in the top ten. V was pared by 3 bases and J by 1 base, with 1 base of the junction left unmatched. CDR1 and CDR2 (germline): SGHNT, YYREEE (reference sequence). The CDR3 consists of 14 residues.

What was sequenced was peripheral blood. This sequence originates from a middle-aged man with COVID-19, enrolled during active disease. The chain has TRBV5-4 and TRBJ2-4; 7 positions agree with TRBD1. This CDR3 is CASSSQGAKNIQYF. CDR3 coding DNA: TGTGCCAGCAGCTCACAGGGGGCCAAAAACATTCAGTACTTC. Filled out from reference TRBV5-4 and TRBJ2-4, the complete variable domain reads ETGVTQSPTHLIKTRGQQVTLRCSSQSGHNTVSWYQQALGQGPQFIFQYYREEENGRGNFPPRFSGLQFPNYSSELNVNALELDDSALYLCASSSQGAKNIQYFGAGTRLSVL.